This TCR beta chain is drawn from a study of metastatic and nonmetastatic thyroid tumors. Study information: Repertoires from blood and tumor or nodule tissue of malignant and benign thyroid patients were compared.

Patients underwent thyroid surgery, and none had received any treatment before it. In the original processing: CDR3 differences across clinicopathological groups were used to build a distant-metastasis classifier for papillary thyroid cancer. MiXCR was used by TCRdb to re-call the PCR reads. The V and J calls and clone size are TCRdb's, not the authors'. The repertoire has roughly 59,000 clones, around 15% of them found once; the top ten carry roughly a tenth. On this clone: What it binds is unknown.

Whole-study findings and limits: Significantly higher TCR beta diversity was reportedly seen in malignant thyroid tumors than benign nodules, in blood and tumor.

Trimming took off 1 base at V and 3 bases at J, with 10 bases between the two ends. Germline-derived CDR1 and CDR2 are MDHEN and SYDVKM. The CDR3 runs 14 residues. This receptor was taken from a male donor with papillary thyroid cancer or a benign thyroid nodule (not recorded which). Some clones in this sample may be carry-over from other donors' samples. The rearrangement links TRBV28 to TRBJ2-7; D is possibly TRBD1 or TRBD2 (5 bases each). Sequenced: blood. The CDR3 spells CASSLYGANYEQYF. CDR3 in DNA: TGTGCCAGCAGTTTATACGGGGCTAACTACGAGCAGTACTTC.